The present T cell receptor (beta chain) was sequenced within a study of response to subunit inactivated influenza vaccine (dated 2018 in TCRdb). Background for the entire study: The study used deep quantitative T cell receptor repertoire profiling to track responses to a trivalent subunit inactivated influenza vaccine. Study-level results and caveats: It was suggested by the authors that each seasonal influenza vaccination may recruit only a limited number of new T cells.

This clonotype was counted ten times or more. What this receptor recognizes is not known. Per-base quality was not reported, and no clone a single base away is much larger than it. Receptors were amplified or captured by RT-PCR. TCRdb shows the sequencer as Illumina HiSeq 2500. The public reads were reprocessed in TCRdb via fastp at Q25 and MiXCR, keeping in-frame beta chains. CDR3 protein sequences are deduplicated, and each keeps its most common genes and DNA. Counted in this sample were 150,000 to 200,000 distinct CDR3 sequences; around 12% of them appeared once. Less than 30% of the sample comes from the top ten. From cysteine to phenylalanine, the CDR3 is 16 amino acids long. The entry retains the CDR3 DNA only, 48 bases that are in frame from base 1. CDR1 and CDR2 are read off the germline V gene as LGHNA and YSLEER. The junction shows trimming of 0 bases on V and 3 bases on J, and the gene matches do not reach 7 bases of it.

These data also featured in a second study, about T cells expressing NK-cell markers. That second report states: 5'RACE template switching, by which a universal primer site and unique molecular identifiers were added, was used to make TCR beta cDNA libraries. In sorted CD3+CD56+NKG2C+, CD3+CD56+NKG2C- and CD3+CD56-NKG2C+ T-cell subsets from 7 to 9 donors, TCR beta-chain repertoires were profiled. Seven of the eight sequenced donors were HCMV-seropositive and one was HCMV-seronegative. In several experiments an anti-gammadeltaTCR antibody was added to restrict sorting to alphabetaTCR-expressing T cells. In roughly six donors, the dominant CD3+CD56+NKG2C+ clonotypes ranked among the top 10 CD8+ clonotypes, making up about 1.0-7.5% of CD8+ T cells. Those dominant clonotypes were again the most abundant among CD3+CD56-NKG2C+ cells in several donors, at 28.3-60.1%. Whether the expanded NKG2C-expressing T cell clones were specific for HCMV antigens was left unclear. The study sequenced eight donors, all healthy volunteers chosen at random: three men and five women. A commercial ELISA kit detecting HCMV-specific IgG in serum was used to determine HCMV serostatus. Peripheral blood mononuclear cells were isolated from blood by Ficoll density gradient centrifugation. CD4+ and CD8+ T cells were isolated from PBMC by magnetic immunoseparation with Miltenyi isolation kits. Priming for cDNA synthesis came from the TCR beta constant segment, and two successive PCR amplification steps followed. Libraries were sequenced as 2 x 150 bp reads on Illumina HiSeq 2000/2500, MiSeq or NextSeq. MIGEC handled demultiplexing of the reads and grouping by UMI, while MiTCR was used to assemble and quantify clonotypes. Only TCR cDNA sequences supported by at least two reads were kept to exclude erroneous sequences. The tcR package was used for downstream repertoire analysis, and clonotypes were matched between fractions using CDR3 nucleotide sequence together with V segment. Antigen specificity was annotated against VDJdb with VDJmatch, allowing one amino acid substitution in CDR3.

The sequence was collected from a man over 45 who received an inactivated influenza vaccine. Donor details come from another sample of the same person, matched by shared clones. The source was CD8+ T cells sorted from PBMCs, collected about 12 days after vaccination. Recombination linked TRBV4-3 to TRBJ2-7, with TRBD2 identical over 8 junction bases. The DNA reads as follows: TGCGCCAGCAGCCAAGATATAGCGGGGAATCGCTACGAGCAGTACTTC. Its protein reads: CASSQDIAGNRYEQYF.